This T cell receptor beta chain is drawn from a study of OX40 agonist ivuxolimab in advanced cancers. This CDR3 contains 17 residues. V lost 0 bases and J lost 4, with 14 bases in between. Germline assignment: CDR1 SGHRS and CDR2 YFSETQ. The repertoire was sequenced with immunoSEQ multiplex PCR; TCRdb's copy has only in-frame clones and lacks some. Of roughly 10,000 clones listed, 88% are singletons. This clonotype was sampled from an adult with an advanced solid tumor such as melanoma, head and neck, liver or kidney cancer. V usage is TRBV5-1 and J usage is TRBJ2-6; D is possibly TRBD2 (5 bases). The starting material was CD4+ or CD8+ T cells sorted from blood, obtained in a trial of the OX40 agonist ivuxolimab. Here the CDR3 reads CASSLGLSESGANVLTF. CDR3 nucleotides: TGCGCCAGCAGCTTGGGACTATCCGAGTCCGGGGCCAACGTCCTGACTTTC. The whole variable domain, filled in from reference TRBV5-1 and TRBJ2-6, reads KAGVTQTPRYLIKTRGQQVTLSCSPISGHRSVSWYQQTPGQGLQFLFEYFSETQRNKGNFPGRFSGRQFSNSRSEMNVSTLELGDSALYLCASSLGLSESGANVLTFGAGSRLTVL.